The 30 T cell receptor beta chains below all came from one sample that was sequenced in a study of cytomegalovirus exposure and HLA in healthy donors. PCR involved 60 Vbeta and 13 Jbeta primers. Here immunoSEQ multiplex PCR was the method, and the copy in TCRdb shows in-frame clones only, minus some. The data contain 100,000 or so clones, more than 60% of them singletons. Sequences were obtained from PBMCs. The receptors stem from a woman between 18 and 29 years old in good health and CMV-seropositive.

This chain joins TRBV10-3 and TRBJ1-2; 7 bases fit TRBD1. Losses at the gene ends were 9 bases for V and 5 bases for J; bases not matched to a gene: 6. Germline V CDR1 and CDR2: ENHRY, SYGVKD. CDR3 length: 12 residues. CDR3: CAIQTGRYGYTF. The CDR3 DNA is TGTGCCATTCAGACAGGGCGATATGGCTACACCTTC.

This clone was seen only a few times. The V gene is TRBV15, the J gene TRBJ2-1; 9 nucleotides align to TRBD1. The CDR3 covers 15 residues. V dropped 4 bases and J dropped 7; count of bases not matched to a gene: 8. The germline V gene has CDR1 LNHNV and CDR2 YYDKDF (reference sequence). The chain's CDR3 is CATSTPGQGPNEQFF. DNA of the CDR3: TGTGCCACCAGCACACCGGGACAGGGTCCAAATGAGCAGTTCTTC.

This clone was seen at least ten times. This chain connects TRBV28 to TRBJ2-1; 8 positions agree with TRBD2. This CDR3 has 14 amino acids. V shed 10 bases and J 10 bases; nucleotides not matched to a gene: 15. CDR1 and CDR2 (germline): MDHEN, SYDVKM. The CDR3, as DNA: TGTGCCACCACTGAAGCGGGAGCCGGACGAGAGCAGTTCTTC. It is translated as CATTEAGAGREQFF.

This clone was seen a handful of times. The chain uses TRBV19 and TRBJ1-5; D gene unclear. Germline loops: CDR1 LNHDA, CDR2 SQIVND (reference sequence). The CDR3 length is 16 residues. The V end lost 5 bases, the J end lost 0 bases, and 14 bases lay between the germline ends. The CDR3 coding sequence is TGTGCCAGTAGTGCGTCTGTTGGTTATAGCAATCAGCCCCAGCATTTT. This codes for CASSASVGYSNQPQHF.

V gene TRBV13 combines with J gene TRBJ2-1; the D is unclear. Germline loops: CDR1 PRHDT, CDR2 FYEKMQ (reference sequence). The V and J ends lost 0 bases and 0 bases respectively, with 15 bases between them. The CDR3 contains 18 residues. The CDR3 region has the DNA TGTGCCAGCAGCTTAGGCCTAAGTGGGTACAGCTCCTACAATGAGCAGTTCTTC. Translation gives CASSLGLSGYSSYNEQFF.

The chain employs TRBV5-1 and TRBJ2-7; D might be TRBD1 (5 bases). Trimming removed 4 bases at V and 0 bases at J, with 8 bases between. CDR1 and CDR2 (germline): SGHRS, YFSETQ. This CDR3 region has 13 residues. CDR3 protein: CASSPDSSYEQYF. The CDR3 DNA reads TGCGCCAGCAGCCCTGACAGCTCCTACGAGCAGTACTTC.

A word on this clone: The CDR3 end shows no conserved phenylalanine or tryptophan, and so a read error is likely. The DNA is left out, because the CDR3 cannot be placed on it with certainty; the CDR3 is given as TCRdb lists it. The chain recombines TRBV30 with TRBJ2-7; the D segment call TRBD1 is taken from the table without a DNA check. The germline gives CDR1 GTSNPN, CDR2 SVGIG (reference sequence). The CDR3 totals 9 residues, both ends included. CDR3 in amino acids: CAWSPGQGI.

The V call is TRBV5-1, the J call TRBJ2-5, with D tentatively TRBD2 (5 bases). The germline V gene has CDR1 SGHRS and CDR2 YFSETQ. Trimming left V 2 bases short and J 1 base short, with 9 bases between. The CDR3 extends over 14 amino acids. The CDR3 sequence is CASSFNGIQETQYF. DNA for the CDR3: TGCGCCAGCAGCTTTAACGGGATCCAAGAGACCCAGTACTTC.

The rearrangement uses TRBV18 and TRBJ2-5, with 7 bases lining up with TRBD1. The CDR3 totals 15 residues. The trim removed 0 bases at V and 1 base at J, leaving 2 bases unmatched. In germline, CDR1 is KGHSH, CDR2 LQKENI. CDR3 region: CASSPPTGFQETQYF. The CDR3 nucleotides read TGTGCCAGCTCACCACCGACAGGGTTCCAAGAGACCCAGTACTTC.

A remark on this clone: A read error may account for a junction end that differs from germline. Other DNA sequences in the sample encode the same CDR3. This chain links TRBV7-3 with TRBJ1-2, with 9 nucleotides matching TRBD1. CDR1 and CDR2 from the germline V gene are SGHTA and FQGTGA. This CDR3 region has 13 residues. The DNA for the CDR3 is TGTGCCAGCAGCGGGACAGGGAACTACGGCTACACCTTC. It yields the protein CASSGTGNYGYTF.

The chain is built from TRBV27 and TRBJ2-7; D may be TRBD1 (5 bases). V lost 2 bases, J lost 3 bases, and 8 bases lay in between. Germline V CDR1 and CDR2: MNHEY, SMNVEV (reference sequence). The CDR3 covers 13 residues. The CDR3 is CASSLGDSYEQYF. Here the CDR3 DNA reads TGTGCCAGCAGTTTAGGCGACAGCTACGAGCAGTACTTC.

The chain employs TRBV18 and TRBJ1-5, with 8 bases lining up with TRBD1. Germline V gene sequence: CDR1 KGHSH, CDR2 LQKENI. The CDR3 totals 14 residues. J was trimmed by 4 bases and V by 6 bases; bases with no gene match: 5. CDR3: CASSRDRGNQPQHF. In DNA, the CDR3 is TGTGCCAGCTCCCGTGACAGGGGAAATCAGCCCCAGCATTTT.

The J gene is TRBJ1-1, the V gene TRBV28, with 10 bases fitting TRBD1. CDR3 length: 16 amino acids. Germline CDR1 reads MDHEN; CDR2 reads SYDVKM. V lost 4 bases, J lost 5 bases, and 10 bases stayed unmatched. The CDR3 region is CASSSTPGQGRTEAFF. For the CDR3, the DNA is TGTGCCAGCAGTTCGACCCCGGGACAGGGGAGGACTGAAGCTTTCTTT.

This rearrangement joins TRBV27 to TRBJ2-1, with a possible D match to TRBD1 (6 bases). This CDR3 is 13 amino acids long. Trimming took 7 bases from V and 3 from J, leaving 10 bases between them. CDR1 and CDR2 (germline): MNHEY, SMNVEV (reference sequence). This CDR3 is CASTGQYYNEQFF. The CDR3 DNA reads TGTGCCAGCACAGGACAGTACTACAATGAGCAGTTCTTC.

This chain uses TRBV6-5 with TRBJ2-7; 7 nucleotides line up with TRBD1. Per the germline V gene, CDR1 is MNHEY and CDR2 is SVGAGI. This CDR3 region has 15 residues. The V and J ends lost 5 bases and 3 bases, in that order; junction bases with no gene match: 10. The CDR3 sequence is CASSPFSGTDYEQYF. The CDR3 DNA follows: TGTGCCAGCAGTCCATTTTCCGGGACAGACTACGAGCAGTACTTC.

CDR3 amino acids: CASSSHQAPTDTQYF. The CDR3 nucleotides are TGCGCCAGCAGCTCCCATCAAGCCCCCACAGATACGCAGTATTTT. The chain has TRBV5-1 and TRBJ2-3; no firm D call. CDR3 length: 15 residues. V was shortened by 3 bases and J by 2 bases, with 13 bases between the two germline ends. Germline CDR1 SGHRS, CDR2 YFSETQ.

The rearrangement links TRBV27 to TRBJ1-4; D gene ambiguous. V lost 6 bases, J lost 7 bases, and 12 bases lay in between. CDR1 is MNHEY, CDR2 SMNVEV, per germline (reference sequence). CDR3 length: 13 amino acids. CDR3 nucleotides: TGTGCCAGCAGCTTAGGGAGGGTTGAAAAACTGTTTTTT. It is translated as CASSLGRVEKLFF.

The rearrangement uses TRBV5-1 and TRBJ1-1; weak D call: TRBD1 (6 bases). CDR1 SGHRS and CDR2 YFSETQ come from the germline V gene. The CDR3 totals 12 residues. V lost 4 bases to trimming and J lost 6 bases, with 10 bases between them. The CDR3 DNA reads TGCGCCAGCAGCGCGGGGGGGCCTGAAGCTTTCTTT. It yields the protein CASSAGGPEAFF. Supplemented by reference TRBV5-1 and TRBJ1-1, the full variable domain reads KAGVTQTPRYLIKTRGQQVTLSCSPISGHRSVSWYQQTPGQGLQFLFEYFSETQRNKGNFPGRFSGRQFSNSRSEMNVSTLELGDSALYLCASSAGGPEAFFGQGTRLTVV.

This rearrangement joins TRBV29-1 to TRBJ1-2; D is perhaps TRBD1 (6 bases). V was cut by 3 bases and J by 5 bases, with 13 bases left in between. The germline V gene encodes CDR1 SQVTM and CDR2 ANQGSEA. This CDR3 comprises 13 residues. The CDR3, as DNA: TGCAGCGTTGAGACAGGTCAGGTTTATGGCTACACCTTC. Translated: CSVETGQVYGYTF.

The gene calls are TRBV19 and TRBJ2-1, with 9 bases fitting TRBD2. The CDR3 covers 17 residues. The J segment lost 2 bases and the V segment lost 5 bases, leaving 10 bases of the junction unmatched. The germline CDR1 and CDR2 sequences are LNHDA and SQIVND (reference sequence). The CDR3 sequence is CASSFPRGRGAYNEQFF. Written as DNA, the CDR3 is TGTGCCAGTAGTTTCCCCCGCGGGAGGGGCGCCTACAATGAGCAGTTCTTC.

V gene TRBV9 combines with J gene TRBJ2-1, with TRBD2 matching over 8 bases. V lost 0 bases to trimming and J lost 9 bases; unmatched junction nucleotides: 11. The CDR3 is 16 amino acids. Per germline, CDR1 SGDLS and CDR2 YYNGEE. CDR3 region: CASSVGPGGEGGEQFF. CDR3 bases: TGTGCCAGCAGCGTAGGACCGGGAGGGGAGGGTGGTGAGCAGTTCTTC.

CDR3: CASSPAGGPYNEQFF. The DNA of the CDR3 is TGTGCCAGCAGCCCAGCAGGGGGCCCGTACAATGAGCAGTTCTTC. The V call is TRBV5-4, the J call TRBJ2-1; 8 positions agree with TRBD1. The CDR3 runs 15 residues. The trim removed 4 bases at V and 4 bases at J, leaving 7 bases unmatched. CDR1 and CDR2 (germline): SGHNT, YYREEE (reference sequence). Full variable domain (missing parts from reference TRBV5-4 and TRBJ2-1): ETGVTQSPTHLIKTRGQQVTLRCSSQSGHNTVSWYQQALGQGPQFIFQYYREEENGRGNFPPRFSGLQFPNYSSELNVNALELDDSALYLCASSPAGGPYNEQFFGPGTRLTVL.

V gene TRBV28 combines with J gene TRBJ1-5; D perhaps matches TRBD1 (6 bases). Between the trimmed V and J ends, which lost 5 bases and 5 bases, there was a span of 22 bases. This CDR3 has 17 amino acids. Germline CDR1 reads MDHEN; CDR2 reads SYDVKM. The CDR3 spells CASSPGAYWRQDQPQHF. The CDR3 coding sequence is TGTGCCAGCAGTCCCGGGGCTTACTGGCGACAGGATCAGCCCCAGCATTTT.

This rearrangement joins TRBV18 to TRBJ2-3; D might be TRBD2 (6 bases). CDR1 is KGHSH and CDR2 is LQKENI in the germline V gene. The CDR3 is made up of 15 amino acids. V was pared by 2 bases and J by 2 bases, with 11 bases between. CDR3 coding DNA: TGTGCCAGCTCACCAAGGGCGGGACCCACAGATACGCAGTATTTT. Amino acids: CASSPRAGPTDTQYF.

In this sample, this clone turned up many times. The CDR3 here is CASSLARGRSEAFF. CDR3 nucleotides: TGTGCCAGCAGCTTAGCCAGGGGGCGGTCTGAAGCTTTCTTT. The chain has TRBV7-2 and TRBJ1-1, with 8 bases matching TRBD1. V was clipped by 0 bases and J by 6 bases; unmatched bases: 3. Germline V gene data show CDR1 as SGHTA and CDR2 as FQGNSA. The CDR3 extends over 14 amino acids.

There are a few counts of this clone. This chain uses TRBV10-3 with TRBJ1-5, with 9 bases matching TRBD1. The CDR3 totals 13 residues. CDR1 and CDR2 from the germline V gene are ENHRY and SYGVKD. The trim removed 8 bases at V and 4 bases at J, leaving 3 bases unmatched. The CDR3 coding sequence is TGTGCCATCCAAGGGACAGGGAATCAGCCCCAGCATTTT. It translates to CAIQGTGNQPQHF.

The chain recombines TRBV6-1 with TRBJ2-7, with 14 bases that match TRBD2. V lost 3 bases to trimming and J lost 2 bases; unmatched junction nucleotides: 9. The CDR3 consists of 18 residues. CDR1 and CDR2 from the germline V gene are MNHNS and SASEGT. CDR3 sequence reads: CASSDPGLAGALAYEQYF. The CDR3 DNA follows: TGTGCCAGCAGTGACCCGGGACTAGCGGGAGCCCTGGCCTACGAGCAGTACTTC.

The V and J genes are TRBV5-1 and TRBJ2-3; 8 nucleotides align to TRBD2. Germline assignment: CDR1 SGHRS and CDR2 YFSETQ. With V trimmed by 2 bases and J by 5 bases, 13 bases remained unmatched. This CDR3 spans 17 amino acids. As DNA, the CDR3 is TGCGCCAGCAGCTTTTATTCGACTAGCGTGCCGGGAGATACGCAGTATTTT. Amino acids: CASSFYSTSVPGDTQYF.

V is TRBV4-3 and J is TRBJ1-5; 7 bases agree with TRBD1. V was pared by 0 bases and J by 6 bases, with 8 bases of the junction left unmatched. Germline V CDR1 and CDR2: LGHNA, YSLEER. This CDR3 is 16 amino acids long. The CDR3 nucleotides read TGCGCCAGCAGCCAAGAAGTATCGACAGGGAGTCAGCCCCAGCATTTT. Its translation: CASSQEVSTGSQPQHF.

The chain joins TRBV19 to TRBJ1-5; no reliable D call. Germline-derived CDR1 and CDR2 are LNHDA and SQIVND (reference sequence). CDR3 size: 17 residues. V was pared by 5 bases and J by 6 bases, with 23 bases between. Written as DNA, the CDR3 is TGTGCCAGTAGTGACGGCGACTCTAGTGTTTACGGTCAGCCCCAGCATTTT. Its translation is CASSDGDSSVYGQPQHF. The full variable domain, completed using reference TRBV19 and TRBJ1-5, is DGGITQSPKYLFRKEGQNVTLSCEQNLNHDAMYWYRQDPGQGLRLIYYSQIVNDFQKGDIAEGYSVSREKKESFPLTVTSAQKNPTAFYLCASSDGDSSVYGQPQHFGDGTRLSIL.